Listed here are 16 T cell receptor beta chains from one sample, sequenced in a study of post-analysis software for immune sequencing data. Notes on the study in general: Five or six TRBV segments appeared more often in patients than in controls, and TRBV5-6, TRBV5-1 and TRBV20-1 were among these.

Their cognate antigens are unknown. Presence of unique molecular identifiers characterized the TCR beta cDNA libraries. TCRdb called the PCR reads again in MiXCR, with one record for every CDR3 protein. Of roughly 700,000 distinct CDR3 sequences detected, around 27% appear once; the ten largest clones hold more than 0.45%. Sequences were obtained from blood. Every receptor here comes from a girl aged 10-17 years with multiple sclerosis.

Note on this clonotype: Germline is not matched at one junction end, which may reflect a read error. V is TRBV5-5 and J is TRBJ1-1; TRBD1 might be the D (5 bases). Germline-derived CDR1 and CDR2 are SGHKS and YYEKEE (reference sequence). The CDR3 extends over 13 amino acids. CDR3 nucleotides: TGTGCCTGCAGCTTTCAGGGTAGGGCTGAAGCTTTCTTT. It is translated as CACSFQGRAEAFF.

The CDR3 DNA sequence: TGTGCCAGCAGCCTCGCACTAGCGGGAGCGGGGAATGAGCAGTTCTTC. Translation gives CASSLALAGAGNEQFF. The rearrangement joins TRBV7-2 to TRBJ2-1, with 11 bases aligning to TRBD2. Germline assignment: CDR1 SGHTA and CDR2 FQGNSA. The ends lost 5 bases at V and 7 bases at J; junction bases unmatched: 10. CDR3 length: 16 residues. The full variable domain, its missing parts supplied by reference TRBV7-2 and TRBJ2-1, is GAGVSQSPSNKVTEKGKDVELRCDPISGHTALYWYRQSLGQGLEFLIYFQGNSAPDKSGLPSDRFSAERTGGSVSTLTIQRTQQEDSAVYLCASSLALAGAGNEQFFGPGTRLTVL.

The V gene is TRBV12-3 or TRBV12-4, the J gene TRBJ2-6; D unclear. Trimming took 6 bases from V and 2 from J, leaving 11 bases between them. This CDR3 has 15 amino acids. The CDR3 sequence is CASSPINPGANVLTF. The CDR3 nucleotides read TGTGCCAGCAGCCCGATAAACCCTGGGGCCAACGTCCTGACTTTC.

The V and J genes are TRBV20-1 and TRBJ2-1, with TRBD2 matching 8 bases. Germline trimming cut 3 bases from V and 4 bases from J; bases unmatched to any gene: 8. The CDR3 contains 15 residues. Germline CDR1 is DFQATT and CDR2 is SNEGSKA (reference sequence). This chain's CDR3 is CSARSSGPKYNEQFF. The CDR3, as DNA: TGCAGTGCTAGGTCTAGCGGGCCGAAATACAATGAGCAGTTCTTC.

The chain is built from TRBV24-1 and TRBJ2-3; possibly TRBD1 for D (6 bases). V shed 7 bases and J shed 4 bases, with 11 bases lying between them. CDR1 KGHDR and CDR2 SFDVKD come from the germline V gene. The CDR3 extends over 13 amino acids. The chain's CDR3 is CATRTTGSDTQYF. CDR3 nucleotide sequence: TGTGCCACCAGAACCACAGGGTCAGATACGCAGTATTTT.

The chain recombines TRBV5-6 with TRBJ2-7; D possibly corresponds to TRBD1 (6 bases). Judging by the DNA end, TRBJ2-4 fits better; the J call may be wrong. Germline V lookup: CDR1 SGHDT, CDR2 YYEEEE. CDR3 size: 17 residues. CDR3 region: CASSSAARLGHLNIQYF. As DNA, the CDR3 is TGTGCCAGCAGCTCCGCCGCGCGTTTGGGACACCTAAACATTCAGTACTTC.

Written as DNA, the CDR3 is TGTGCCAGCAGGGAGGGGACAGGGGATGGCTACACCTTC. This codes for CASREGTGDGYTF. The chain couples TRBV28 to TRBJ1-2, with 10 bases fitting TRBD1. Germline V lookup: CDR1 MDHEN, CDR2 SYDVKM. V shed 6 bases, J shed 6 bases, and the junction held 4 bases outside the gene matches. There are 13 residues in the CDR3.

This clonotype was seen many times. The CDR3 DNA reads TGCAGTGCTAGTGTGCCCTACAATGAGCAGTTCTTC. The encoded protein is CSASVPYNEQFF. J is TRBJ2-1 and V is TRBV20-1; D call uncertain. V was clipped by 3 bases and J by 2 bases, with 5 bases between them. The CDR3 sequence is 12 residues long. Germline V gives CDR1 DFQATT, CDR2 SNEGSKA (reference sequence).

CDR3 nucleotide sequence: TGTGCCAGCACCGTAGCAAGGGATGGCTACACCTTC. Its translation is CASTVARDGYTF. The chain combines TRBV28 with TRBJ1-2, with D hard to call. The CDR3 is 12 amino acids. Trimming pared 7 bases from V and 6 bases from J, leaving 12 bases between. Germline CDR1 reads MDHEN; CDR2 reads SYDVKM.

The chain links TRBV15 to TRBJ2-1; D ambiguous. The CDR3 sequence is 20 residues long. CDR1 and CDR2 from the germline V gene are LNHNV and YYDKDF (reference sequence). V lost 2 bases, J lost 6 bases, and 29 bases lay in between. CDR3 residues: CATSRPIRALVKGGVNEQFF. The CDR3, as DNA: TGTGCCACCAGCAGACCGATCCGGGCTCTAGTGAAGGGTGGGGTCAATGAGCAGTTCTTC.

The rearrangement links TRBV20-1 to TRBJ2-1; 12 bases align to TRBD2. The trim removed 1 base at V and 6 bases at J, leaving 13 bases unmatched. CDR1 and CDR2 from the germline V gene are DFQATT and SNEGSKA (reference sequence). The CDR3 length is 18 residues. CDR3 amino acids: CSARVTSGRSKPLNEQFF. Written as DNA, the CDR3 is TGCAGTGCTAGAGTAACTAGCGGGAGGTCCAAACCCCTCAATGAGCAGTTCTTC.

This clonotype was recorded many times. The genes are TRBV29-1 and TRBJ2-3, with 9 nucleotides matching TRBD1. Germline V gene data show CDR1 as SQVTM and CDR2 as ANQGSEA. The J segment lost 2 bases and the V segment lost 6 bases, leaving 6 bases of the junction unmatched. The CDR3 is 14 residues long. The CDR3 region is CSVDGDRVTDTQYF. Written as DNA, the CDR3 is TGCAGCGTGGACGGGGACAGGGTCACAGATACGCAGTATTTT.

The chain recombines TRBV28 with TRBJ2-4, with a tentative D call TRBD2 (5 bases). CDR3 length: 14 amino acids. V was trimmed by 6 bases and J by 8 bases, leaving 17 bases between them. Germline-derived CDR1 and CDR2 are MDHEN and SYDVKM. CDR3 region: CASSPTAERDIQYF. CDR3 bases: TGTGCCAGCAGCCCAACGGCCGAGAGGGACATTCAGTACTTC.

The rearrangement links TRBV4-3 to TRBJ2-3; no definite D call. CDR1 and CDR2 (germline): LGHNA, YSLEER. The CDR3 sequence is 16 residues long. V shed 0 bases and J shed 5 bases, with 15 bases lying between them. The CDR3 here is CASSQDTGGLRDTQYF. The CDR3 DNA reads as TGCGCCAGCAGCCAAGACACTGGTGGCCTTAGAGATACGCAGTATTTT.

This clonotype has just one count. The chain couples TRBV9 to TRBJ2-1; no clear D gene. The germline gives CDR1 SGDLS, CDR2 YYNGEE. Deletions cut 1 base from V and 7 bases from J, with 6 bases between. The CDR3 is 12 amino acids. CDR3 region: CASSVRENEQFF. The DNA of the CDR3 is TGTGCCAGCAGCGTACGTGAAAATGAGCAGTTCTTC.

The chain couples TRBV11-2 to TRBJ2-7, with 10 bases identical to TRBD2. J lost 2 bases, V lost 5 bases, and 12 bases had no gene match. Per the germline V gene, CDR1 is SGHAT and CDR2 is FQNNGV. This CDR3 spans 17 amino acids. CDR3 loop: CASSPLGAGGEPYEQYF. The CDR3 DNA follows: TGTGCCAGCAGCCCCCTCGGAGCGGGAGGGGAGCCCTACGAGCAGTACTTC.